The 28 T cell receptor beta chains below come from one sample, sequenced in a study of siplizumab effects on memory and regulatory T cells. TCRdb's copy holds only in-frame clones and misses some; the assay was immunoSEQ multiplex PCR. The sample comprises some 65,000 clones, 88% of which are singletons, and 1.5% to 2% rests with the top ten. Sequenced: Tregs sorted from blood. The receptor source for this set is a human donor in good health.

This clone was seen a few times. The chain employs TRBV7-8 and TRBJ1-5; D gene ambiguous. The CDR3 is made up of 16 amino acids. The germline gives CDR1 SGHVS, CDR2 FQNEAQ. Deletions cut 5 bases from V and 1 base from J, with 15 bases between. The CDR3, as DNA: TGTGCCAGCAGCGCCCTGAGGGATTTAAGCAATCAGCCCCAGCATTTT. Translating gives CASSALRDLSNQPQHF.

J is TRBJ2-3 and V is TRBV13; the D is unclear. The V gene lost 5 bases and the J gene lost 10 bases, with 13 bases spanning the gap. The CDR3 runs 12 residues. Germline lookup yields CDR1 PRHDT and CDR2 FYEKMQ (reference sequence). The CDR3 region is CASSPPRGAQYF. In DNA form, the CDR3 reads TGTGCCAGCAGCCCGCCCAGAGGAGCGCAGTATTTT.

The table lists this clone with a few counts. CDR3 sequence reads: CASSANGLAGEQFF. The CDR3 DNA reads TGTGCCAGCAGTGCCAACGGACTAGCTGGTGAGCAGTTCTTC. The chain combines TRBV2 with TRBJ2-1; 8 nucleotides match TRBD2. Germline lookup yields CDR1 SNHLY and CDR2 FYNNEI. Germline trimming cut 4 bases from V and 9 bases from J; bases unmatched to any gene: 8. This CDR3 contains 14 residues.

CDR3 nucleotides: TGTGCCAGCAGCTTAATGGGGGGAACTAATGAAAAACTGTTTTTT. This codes for CASSLMGGTNEKLFF. The chain recombines TRBV7-2 with TRBJ1-4, with a weak D call TRBD1 (5 bases). This CDR3 has 15 residues. Between the trimmed V and J ends, which lost 2 bases and 1 base, there was a span of 8 bases. CDR1 is SGHTA, CDR2 FQGNSA, per germline.

The J gene is TRBJ2-1, the V gene TRBV19; tentatively, D is TRBD1 (6 bases). CDR1 and CDR2 from the germline V gene are LNHDA and SQIVND (reference sequence). CDR3 length equals 12 residues. V was clipped by 4 bases and J by 7 bases, with 8 bases between them. CDR3 sequence: CASSTQGNEQFF. The CDR3 coding sequence is TGTGCCAGTAGTACACAGGGAAATGAGCAGTTCTTC.

The chain couples TRBV28 to TRBJ1-2; TRBD1 is a possible D gene (5 bases). CDR3 size: 13 residues. CDR1 and CDR2 (germline): MDHEN, SYDVKM. V was shortened by 4 bases and J by 7 bases, with 13 bases between the two germline ends. The DNA for the CDR3 is TGTGCCAGCAGTTCCTCAGGGTCCGCTGGCTACACCTTC. Its protein is CASSSSGSAGYTF.

This chain uses TRBV29-1 with TRBJ1-2; D unclear. This CDR3 contains 11 residues. Germline V gives CDR1 SQVTM, CDR2 ANQGSEA. V lost 5 bases, J lost 8 bases, and 12 bases lay in between. The CDR3 region has the DNA TGCAGCGTTTCGGGTGTAGGGGGCTACACCTTC. Its translation is CSVSGVGGYTF. Drawing the rest from reference TRBV29-1 and TRBJ1-2, the complete variable domain is SAVISQKPSRDICQRGTSLTIQCQVDSQVTMMFWYRQQPGQSLTLIATANQGSEATYESGFVIDKFPISRPNLTFSTLTVSNMSPEDSSIYLCSVSGVGGYTFGSGTRLTVV.

The J gene is TRBJ2-4, the V gene TRBV10-1; D is tentatively TRBD1 or TRBD2 (5 bases each). Germline V CDR1 and CDR2: WNHNN, SYGVQD (reference sequence). The CDR3 extends over 13 amino acids. V lost 6 bases and J lost 8, with 14 bases in between. The chain's CDR3 is CASSRDPVDIQYF. The CDR3 DNA reads TGCGCCAGCAGCAGGGACCCCGTGGACATTCAGTACTTC.

The chain recombines TRBV6-1 with TRBJ1-4; 7 nucleotides line up with TRBD1. Unmatched junction bases numbered 4, after V lost 6 bases and J lost 0 bases. The germline V gene has CDR1 MNHNS and CDR2 SASEGT. The CDR3 loop spans 15 amino acids. This chain's CDR3 is CASRLGTATNEKLFF. The DNA of the CDR3 is TGTGCCAGCAGGCTCGGGACAGCAACTAATGAAAAACTGTTTTTT.

The chain has TRBV28 and TRBJ1-3; 9 bases align to TRBD1. Trimming cost V 6 bases and J 9 bases; bases outside gene matches: 9. The CDR3 is 14 residues long. CDR1 and CDR2 (germline): MDHEN, SYDVKM. This chain's CDR3 is CASSHGQGKSTIYF. The CDR3 region has the DNA TGTGCCAGCAGCCACGGACAGGGGAAATCCACCATATATTTT.

This clone was seen just once. The chain uses TRBV2 and TRBJ1-4; D gene uncertain. The CDR3 runs 17 residues. The germline V gene encodes CDR1 SNHLY and CDR2 FYNNEI. V was cut by 3 bases and J by 0 bases, with 14 bases left in between. Here the CDR3 reads CASSDRRRAATNEKLFF. The DNA for the CDR3 is TGTGCCAGCAGTGATAGAAGGAGGGCCGCAACTAATGAAAAACTGTTTTTT. The full variable domain, its missing parts supplied by reference TRBV2 and TRBJ1-4, is EPEVTQTPSHQVTQMGQEVILRCVPISNHLYFYWYRQILGQKVEFLVSFYNNEISEKSEIFDDQFSVERPDGSNFTLKIRSTKLEDSAMYFCASSDRRRAATNEKLFFGSGTQLSVL.

This clone was seen just once. This rearrangement joins TRBV4-1 to TRBJ2-6, with TRBD2 matching over 7 bases. Germline lookup yields CDR1 MGHRA and CDR2 YSYEKL. The length of the CDR3 is 18 residues. The V gene end was trimmed by 1 base and the J gene end by 0 bases; junction bases not matched to a gene: 6. Written as DNA, the CDR3 is TGCGCCAGCAGCCAAGGCGGGGGAGGGAGCTCTGGGGCCAACGTCCTGACTTTC. This codes for CASSQGGGGSSGANVLTF.

The chain uses TRBV18 and TRBJ1-1, with D possibly being TRBD1 (6 bases). The CDR3 is made up of 16 amino acids. V lost 3 bases, J lost 0 bases, and 14 bases lay in between. Germline assignment: CDR1 KGHSH and CDR2 LQKENI. CDR3 sequence reads: CASSPASGAVNTEAFF. The CDR3 DNA reads as TGTGCCAGCTCACCCGCCTCAGGGGCTGTGAACACTGAAGCTTTCTTT. Looking up the rest from reference TRBV18 and TRBJ1-1 gives the full variable domain: NAGVMQNPRHLVRRRGQEARLRCSPMKGHSHVYWYRQLPEEGLKFMVYLQKENIIDESGMPKERFSAEFPKEGPSILRIQQVVRGDSAAYFCASSPASGAVNTEAFFGQGTRLTVV.

The rearrangement joins TRBV19 to TRBJ2-5; TRBD1 agrees at 10 bases. The CDR3 has 17 residues. V dropped 6 bases and J dropped 2; count of bases not matched to a gene: 12. Germline V lookup: CDR1 LNHDA, CDR2 SQIVND (reference sequence). CDR3 loop: CASRRGQGRKDQETQYF. DNA for the CDR3: TGTGCCAGTAGGAGGGGACAGGGGAGGAAGGATCAAGAGACCCAGTACTTC.

With regard to this clone: This same CDR3 is encoded by further DNA sequences in the sample. The chain carries TRBV7-9 and TRBJ1-1; 8 nucleotides line up with TRBD1. With V trimmed by 5 bases and J by 10 bases, 6 bases remained unmatched. The CDR3 is made up of 12 amino acids. The V gene's germline CDR1 is SEHNR and CDR2 FQNEAQ (reference sequence). CDR3 DNA sequence: TGTGCCAGCAGCCTTGACAGGGGTCGAGCTTTCTTT. Protein product: CASSLDRGRAFF. The full variable domain, completed using reference TRBV7-9 and TRBJ1-1, is DTGVSQNPRHKITKRGQNVTFRCDPISEHNRLYWYRQTLGQGPEFLTYFQNEAQLEKSRLLSDRFSAERPKGSFSTLEIQRTEQGDSAMYLCASSLDRGRAFFGQGTRLTVV.

The V gene is TRBV15, the J gene TRBJ1-4; possible D gene TRBD1, 6 bases. Trimming removed 4 bases at V and 4 bases at J, with 13 bases between. Germline CDR1 and CDR2: LNHNV and YYDKDF (reference sequence). The CDR3 extends over 15 amino acids. CDR3 region: CATSTSSGDNEKLFF. CDR3 coding DNA: TGTGCCACCAGCACCTCGTCAGGGGATAATGAAAAACTGTTTTTT.

The chain joins TRBV2 to TRBJ2-1; TRBD2 matches at 15 bases. Trimming took 8 bases from V and 7 from J; bases not matched to a gene: 0. Germline V gene lookup returns CDR1 SNHLY and CDR2 FYNNEI. This CDR3 is 13 amino acids long. The CDR3 sequence: CASGTSGRNEQFF. In DNA form, the CDR3 reads TGTGCCAGCGGGACTAGCGGGAGGAATGAGCAGTTCTTC.

V usage is TRBV10-2 and J usage is TRBJ2-3; a weak D match, TRBD2 (6 bases). This CDR3 has 15 residues. The ends were cut back, 7 bases at V and 0 bases at J, with 14 bases in the middle. The germline gives CDR1 WSHSY, CDR2 SAAADI. The CDR3 DNA reads as TGCGCCAGCAAGGCGGGGTTGTCTAGCACAGATACGCAGTATTTT. Amino acids: CASKAGLSSTDTQYF.

V gene TRBV7-8 combines with J gene TRBJ1-4; TRBD1 is a possible D gene (6 bases). The CDR3 covers 14 residues. The V end lost 3 bases, the J end lost 5 bases, and 10 bases lay between the germline ends. Germline assignment: CDR1 SGHVS and CDR2 FQNEAQ. The DNA for the CDR3 is TGTGCCAGCAGCTTTTGGACAGAAAATGAAAAACTGTTTTTT. As protein: CASSFWTENEKLFF.

The V gene is TRBV4-1, the J gene TRBJ1-1, with TRBD1 matching 7 bases. The V gene's germline CDR1 is MGHRA and CDR2 YSYEKL. J was trimmed by 8 bases and V by 1 base; bases with no gene match: 10. CDR3 size: 15 residues. CDR3 residues: CASSQGRQGREEAFF. The CDR3 region has the DNA TGCGCCAGCAGCCAAGGTCGACAGGGACGCGAGGAAGCTTTCTTT.

The rearrangement links TRBV7-9 to TRBJ2-5, with 7 positions matching TRBD1. The CDR3 spans 15 residues. Germline assignment: CDR1 SEHNR and CDR2 FQNEAQ (reference sequence). The V segment lost 1 base and the J segment 1 base; nucleotides outside the gene matches: 3. DNA for the CDR3: TGTGCCAGCAGCTTAGAGGGGGACAGCCAAGAGACCCAGTACTTC. Translation: CASSLEGDSQETQYF.

The genes are TRBV7-3 and TRBJ2-1; 11 nucleotides match TRBD2. V gave up 5 bases and J gave up 5 bases; unmatched junction bases: 11. Germline-derived CDR1 and CDR2 are SGHTA and FQGTGA. The CDR3 is made up of 17 amino acids. This chain's CDR3 is CASSHRGLAGGNNEQFF. The CDR3 DNA reads TGTGCCAGCAGCCACCGGGGTTTAGCGGGAGGGAACAATGAGCAGTTCTTC.

The chain has TRBV19 and TRBJ2-5, with unresolved D. CDR3 length equals 11 residues. Trimming stripped 8 bases from V and 2 bases from J, with 6 bases between. Germline V gene data show CDR1 as LNHDA and CDR2 as SQIVND (reference sequence). This CDR3 reads CASGQQETQYF. In DNA, the CDR3 is TGTGCCAGTGGGCAGCAAGAGACCCAGTACTTC.

The V call is TRBV7-9, the J call TRBJ1-1; no clear D. The germline CDR1 and CDR2 sequences are SEHNR and FQNEAQ (reference sequence). The CDR3 sequence is 13 residues long. V shed 6 bases and J shed 0 bases, with 8 bases lying between them. The CDR3 spells CASRLTVNTEAFF. CDR3 nucleotides: TGTGCCAGCAGGCTAACAGTGAACACTGAAGCTTTCTTT.

This sequence joins TRBV7-9 and TRBJ2-5, with 8 bases aligning to TRBD2. The CDR3 is 16 residues long. Germline CDR1 SEHNR, CDR2 FQNEAQ (reference sequence). V shed 6 bases, J shed 5 bases, and the junction held 14 bases outside the gene matches. In nucleotides, the CDR3 is TGTGCCAGCAGAGGCCAAGGGACTAGGGGGGGTGAGACCCAGTACTTC. Translating gives CASRGQGTRGGETQYF.

The chain combines TRBV6-5 with TRBJ2-7; 9 nucleotides agree with TRBD1. The CDR3 loop spans 13 amino acids. Trimming removed 8 bases from V and 4 bases from J; junction bases left unmatched: 6. Germline CDR1 MNHEY, CDR2 SVGAGI. CDR3 bases: TGTGCCAGCGGGGAACAGGGGGCTTACGAGCAGTACTTC. Translating it yields CASGEQGAYEQYF.

The chain is built from TRBV7-8 and TRBJ2-1; D may be TRBD2 (6 bases). This CDR3 spans 15 amino acids. Germline assignment: CDR1 SGHVS and CDR2 FQNEAQ. Between the trimmed V and J ends, which lost 4 bases and 6 bases, there was a span of 16 bases. CDR3 in amino acids: CASSSLGLASNEQFF. CDR3 in DNA: TGTGCCAGCAGCTCCTTAGGGCTAGCGAGCAATGAGCAGTTCTTC.

The rearrangement uses TRBV7-9 and TRBJ2-7; TRBD2 matches 11 bases. The CDR3 is 17 amino acids. From germline, CDR1 is SEHNR and CDR2 FQNEAQ (reference sequence). The trim removed 1 base at V and 6 bases at J, leaving 11 bases unmatched. The CDR3 DNA follows: TGTGCCAGCAGCTTAGGGGGGTTTAGCGGGAGGGCTGGCGAGCAGTACTTC. It is translated as CASSLGGFSGRAGEQYF.